This entry features one T cell receptor beta chain sequence. MiXCR, applied by TCRdb to the RT-PCR reads, yields one record per CDR3 protein. The data contain about 34,000 distinct CDR3 sequences, 37% of them seen just once; the ten biggest clones take up 76%. The sample comes from a study of patients and donors after allogeneic stem cell transplantation. CDR3 size: 17 residues. The junction had 8 bases not matched to a gene; V was cut back by 2 bases and J by 3 bases. Per the germline V gene, CDR1 is MNHNS and CDR2 is SASEGT. The TCR originated in a human donor who was either an allogeneic HSCT recipient or a stem cell or donor lymphocyte infusion donor (not recorded which). It is not recorded whose cells these are; they may come from a transplant donor. The specimen sequenced was blood, either unsorted or a sorted T cell fraction (not recorded which). The chain joins TRBV6-1 to TRBJ1-3; TRBD1 agrees at 9 bases. The DNA for the CDR3 is TGTGCCAGCAGTGAAAGTCCCGGGACAGGGTTTGGAAACACCATATATTTT. Amino acids: CASSESPGTGFGNTIYF.